This entry lists 23 T cell receptor beta chains sequenced from one sample in a study of beta chain features in type 1 diabetes. Study conclusions and caveats: Shortening that was moderate but significant affected the TCRB CDR3s of Type 1 diabetes patients in all four CD4+ subsets.

TCRB transcripts that were expressed got sequenced, as all of the isolated RNA had been reverse transcribed. Sequencing used immunoSEQ multiplex PCR; TCRdb keeps in-frame clones, though not all of them. Of around 260,000 clones in the sample, 20% to 25% are singletons; the top ten hold about 0.012%. Antigens for these TCRs are unknown. The specimen sequenced was naive CD4+ T cells from blood. All receptors come from a woman between 25 and 40 years old with type 1 diabetes.

V and J are TRBV30 and TRBJ2-7, with 9 bases lining up with TRBD2. With V trimmed by 4 bases and J by 7 bases, 14 bases remained unmatched. Per germline, CDR1 GTSNPN and CDR2 SVGIG (reference sequence). The CDR3 is 15 amino acids. In DNA form, the CDR3 reads TGTGCCTGGAAAAAACCGGGACTAGCTACGCGGGAGCAGTACTTC. Its translation: CAWKKPGLATREQYF.

This clone was counted a few times. The V call is TRBV11-2, the J call TRBJ2-1; maybe TRBD2 (7 bases). Germline V lookup: CDR1 SGHAT, CDR2 FQNNGV. This CDR3 is built from 14 residues. Trimming left V 2 bases short and J 6 bases short, with 11 bases between. CDR3 sequence: CASSLTGGLNEQFF. In DNA, the CDR3 is TGTGCCAGCAGCTTAACGGGGGGCCTCAATGAGCAGTTCTTC.

This chain uses TRBV19 with TRBJ1-1, with 8 bases identical to TRBD1. The junction had 6 bases not matched to a gene; V was cut back by 5 bases and J by 4 bases. CDR1 and CDR2 from the germline V gene are LNHDA and SQIVND (reference sequence). CDR3 size: 14 residues. The CDR3 region is CASSGRGLITEAFF. CDR3 bases: TGTGCCAGTAGTGGCAGGGGGCTTATCACTGAAGCTTTCTTT.

This clone has just a few counts. This chain's CDR3 is CASSLSGAGNYNEQFF. The CDR3 DNA reads as TGTGCCAGCAGCTTATCGGGTGCGGGGAACTACAATGAGCAGTTCTTC. The chain uses TRBV7-3 and TRBJ2-1, with a tentative D call TRBD2 (6 bases). This CDR3 is 16 amino acids long. The ends were cut back, 2 bases at V and 3 bases at J, with 14 bases in the middle. Germline CDR1 SGHTA, CDR2 FQGTGA.

The genes are TRBV4-2 and TRBJ2-7, with 13 positions matching TRBD2. The CDR3 consists of 17 residues. Trimming cost V 4 bases and J 0 bases; bases outside gene matches: 6. Germline V lookup: CDR1 LGHNA, CDR2 YNFKEQ. In nucleotides, the CDR3 is TGTGCCAGCAGCCTGGGACTAGCGGGGTCGAGCTCCTACGAGCAGTACTTC. Its translation: CASSLGLAGSSSYEQYF.

In this sample, this clone turned up a few times. The CDR3 loop reads CASRGTSRLQFF. CDR3 in DNA: TGTGCCAGCAGAGGGACTTCCAGGTTACAGTTCTTC. The genes are TRBV2 and TRBJ2-1, with D perhaps matching TRBD2 (6 bases). The germline CDR1 and CDR2 sequences are SNHLY and FYNNEI. The CDR3 contains 12 residues. The V and J ends lost 6 bases and 13 bases respectively, with 16 bases between them.

This chain links TRBV6-1 with TRBJ2-2; 16 positions match TRBD2. V lost 3 bases and J lost 3; bases outside the gene matches: 4. Germline-derived CDR1 and CDR2 are MNHNS and SASEGT. The CDR3 spans 18 residues. Here the CDR3 reads CASSDGTSGRVHTGELFF. The DNA for the CDR3 is TGTGCCAGCAGTGATGGGACTAGCGGGAGGGTCCACACCGGGGAGCTGTTTTTT.

V usage is TRBV7-3 and J usage is TRBJ2-1, with TRBD2 identical over 10 bases. Germline V gene sequence: CDR1 SGHTA, CDR2 FQGTGA. The CDR3 spans 15 residues. With V trimmed by 5 bases and J by 11 bases, 12 bases remained unmatched. Here the CDR3 reads CASSQEASGGGKQFF. The CDR3 DNA follows: TGTGCCAGCAGCCAAGAGGCTAGCGGGGGAGGGAAGCAGTTCTTC.

This clone was seen only once. The chain links TRBV10-3 to TRBJ2-1, with D possibly being TRBD2 (5 bases). The CDR3 sequence is 16 residues long. Germline values: CDR1 ENHRY, CDR2 SYGVKD. V was cut by 4 bases and J by 2 bases, with 15 bases left in between. CDR3 region: CAISGVRSGTYNEQFF. CDR3 nucleotide sequence: TGTGCCATCAGTGGGGTTCGGAGCGGAACCTACAATGAGCAGTTCTTC.

The gene calls are TRBV9 and TRBJ2-3, with TRBD2 identical over 10 bases. V lost 0 bases, J lost 1 base, and 8 bases stayed unmatched. CDR1 SGDLS and CDR2 YYNGEE come from the germline V gene. CDR3 length: 18 residues. CDR3 loop: CASSVAPSGTSGTDTQYF. CDR3 coding DNA: TGTGCCAGCAGCGTAGCACCCTCCGGGACTAGCGGCACAGATACGCAGTATTTT.

The CDR3 DNA follows: TGCAGCGTAGAGACAGGGGGGGGATACGAGCAGTACTTC. Amino acids: CSVETGGGYEQYF. The chain recombines TRBV29-1 with TRBJ2-7, with 9 bases aligning to TRBD1. The CDR3 totals 13 residues. The germline V gene has CDR1 SQVTM and CDR2 ANQGSEA. The V segment lost 6 bases and the J segment 4 bases; nucleotides outside the gene matches: 7.

The chain recombines TRBV5-6 with TRBJ2-5; a possible D gene is TRBD2 (6 bases). In germline, CDR1 is SGHDT, CDR2 YYEEEE. The CDR3 runs to 16 residues. The V end lost 1 base, the J end lost 3 bases, and 16 bases lay between the germline ends. Written as DNA, the CDR3 is TGTGCCAGCAGCTTGATAGCGGTCGCTTTGAAAGAGACCCAGTACTTC. Translation: CASSLIAVALKETQYF.

The chain links TRBV19 to TRBJ1-5; tentatively, D is TRBD1 (5 bases). V lost 3 bases to trimming and J lost 7 bases, with 10 bases between them. In germline, CDR1 is LNHDA, CDR2 SQIVND (reference sequence). This CDR3 contains 13 residues. For the CDR3, the DNA is TGTGCCAGTAGTATCGGGGGAGAGCAGCCCCAGCATTTT. It is translated as CASSIGGEQPQHF.

The chain links TRBV28 to TRBJ2-7, with a possible D match to TRBD2 (7 bases). The V gene's germline CDR1 is MDHEN and CDR2 SYDVKM. The CDR3 totals 14 residues. The ends were cut back, 7 bases at V and 2 bases at J, with 15 bases in the middle. As DNA, the CDR3 is TGTGCCAGCACCTCCGGGGGGCGAACCTACGAGCAGTACTTC. Translation gives CASTSGGRTYEQYF.

The sample holds a few counts of this clone. The chain recombines TRBV6-5 with TRBJ2-7, with TRBD1 matching over 7 bases. V lost 5 bases and J lost 2; bases outside the gene matches: 6. The germline V gene encodes CDR1 MNHEY and CDR2 SVGAGI. The CDR3 loop spans 14 amino acids. The CDR3 DNA reads as TGTGCCAGCAGTACCGGGACAGCCACCTACGAGCAGTACTTC. It codes for CASSTGTATYEQYF.

This clone came up a few times. The CDR3 DNA is TGTGCCAGCAGGGGACTATCCCGTGGGGGCGAGCAGTACTTC. This sequence encodes CASRGLSRGGEQYF. The chain combines TRBV2 with TRBJ2-7, with 7 bases matching TRBD2. Unmatched junction bases numbered 11, after V lost 6 bases and J lost 6 bases. The CDR3 has 14 amino acids. CDR1 and CDR2 (germline): SNHLY, FYNNEI.

Notes on this clone: Other DNA sequences within the sample encode an identical CDR3. V and J are TRBV7-9 and TRBJ2-7, with D perhaps TRBD1 (6 bases). CDR1 and CDR2 (germline): SEHNR, FQNEAQ (reference sequence). V was clipped by 5 bases and J by 2 bases, with 10 bases between them. The CDR3 is 13 amino acids. For the CDR3, the DNA is TGTGCCAGCAGCGTCTGGACAGCCTACGAGCAGTACTTC. This gives the protein CASSVWTAYEQYF.

V gene TRBV5-1 combines with J gene TRBJ1-5; a possible D gene is TRBD1 (5 bases). Trimming pared 4 bases from V and 6 bases from J, leaving 11 bases between. Germline V gene sequence: CDR1 SGHRS, CDR2 YFSETQ. CDR3 length: 13 amino acids. The CDR3 DNA reads TGCGCCAGCAGCCCGGGGGGGGGTCAGCCCCAGCATTTT. Translating gives CASSPGGGQPQHF.

The chain's CDR3 is CAWGRAEAFF. As DNA, the CDR3 is TGTGCCTGGGGGAGGGCTGAAGCTTTCTTT. The chain uses TRBV30 and TRBJ1-1; D not certain. CDR3 size: 10 residues. Germline V gene sequence: CDR1 GTSNPN, CDR2 SVGIG (reference sequence). Trimming pared 5 bases from V and 6 bases from J, leaving 7 bases between.

This clone has a handful of counts. The chain joins TRBV29-1 to TRBJ2-1; a possible D gene is TRBD1 (5 bases). CDR1 is SQVTM, CDR2 ANQGSEA, per germline. Trimming took 3 bases from V and 1 from J, leaving 13 bases between them. CDR3 length equals 15 residues. DNA for the CDR3: TGCAGCGTTGACAGGGCAGGGTATTCCTACAATGAGCAGTTCTTC. This gives the protein CSVDRAGYSYNEQFF.

This clone appeared a few times. The chain has TRBV29-1 and TRBJ2-3; possibly TRBD1 for D (7 bases). This CDR3 is 15 amino acids long. V lost 5 bases and J lost 0, with 15 bases in between. Germline V gene sequence: CDR1 SQVTM, CDR2 ANQGSEA. CDR3 loop: CSVTGDWASTDTQYF. CDR3 bases: TGCAGCGTTACAGGGGACTGGGCTAGCACAGATACGCAGTATTTT.

V gene TRBV15 combines with J gene TRBJ2-7, with D hard to call. V lost 1 base and J 5 bases, leaving 12 bases between the germline ends. CDR1 and CDR2 from the germline V gene are LNHNV and YYDKDF (reference sequence). The CDR3 runs to 14 residues. CDR3 DNA: TGTGCCACCAGCAGAGGAGGCGAAAGGAACGAGCAGTACTTC. Residues: CATSRGGERNEQYF.

The gene calls are TRBV7-8 and TRBJ2-7; D ambiguous. V was cut by 0 bases and J by 7 bases, with 7 bases left in between. This CDR3 contains 12 residues. CDR1 SGHVS and CDR2 FQNEAQ come from the germline V gene. The CDR3 nucleotides read TGTGCCAGCAGCTTAGCAGCGTATGAGCAGTACTTC. Translation: CASSLAAYEQYF.